This T cell receptor (beta chain) is drawn from a study of cytomegalovirus exposure and HLA in healthy donors. Turning to the study itself: The roughly 130 validation repertoires used the same platform as the roughly 620 first-cohort repertoires, a later analysis reported.

Points on this clone: What it binds is unknown.

General study results and limits: The investigators catalogued 150 or so TCR beta chains as cytomegalovirus-associated.

The V and J ends lost 4 bases and 1 base respectively, with 11 bases between them. Germline V CDR1 and CDR2: MNHNS, SASEGT. The length of the CDR3 is 15 residues. These donors were members of the roughly 120-subject validation cohort, a group separate from the approximately 680-subject first cohort. This table comes from immunoSEQ multiplex PCR, and its TCRdb copy is limited to in-frame clones, with some not included. The sample records about 280,000 clones, around 87% being singletons. The sequence was collected from a woman aged 18-30 years in good health and CMV-seronegative. The V and J genes are TRBV6-1 and TRBJ1-5; D is undetermined. Material: PBMCs. The CDR3: CASSVIGVSNQPQHF. For the CDR3, the DNA is TGTGCCAGCAGTGTGATTGGAGTGAGCAATCAGCCCCAGCATTTT.